These 4 T cell receptor beta chains share one sample of origin, sequenced in a study of T-cell memory formation after mild COVID-19. In TCRdb, the 5' RACE reads were re-called with MiXCR into one record per CDR3 protein. This table holds about 310,000 distinct CDR3 sequences, approximately 19% found once. Sequenced input: PBMCs or a T cell subset sorted from them (not recorded which). The receptors here all came from a young man who had mild COVID-19 (a few samples of this study predate the infection). Cell type and time point are not known.

This clonotype was seen only a few times. J is TRBJ1-4 and V is TRBV11-2; D unclear. The CDR3 runs to 14 residues. CDR1 and CDR2 (germline): SGHAT, FQNNGV. V gave up 3 bases and J gave up 6 bases, with 11 bases separating them. The DNA of the CDR3 is TGTGCCAGCAGCTTCTTGGGTTTCGATGAAAAACTGTTTTTT. Protein product: CASSFLGFDEKLFF.

The sample holds many counts of this clonotype. This chain's CDR3 is CAISEYPPNTGELFF. For the CDR3, the DNA is TGTGCCATCAGTGAGTACCCGCCGAACACCGGGGAGCTGTTTTTT. This chain joins TRBV10-3 and TRBJ2-2; no clear D gene. This CDR3 is built from 15 residues. CDR1 is ENHRY, CDR2 SYGVKD, per germline. Trimming left V 1 base short and J 0 bases short, with 6 bases between.

This clonotype was counted a few times. The chain couples TRBV5-1 to TRBJ2-1; the match to TRBD1 covers 9 bases. Germline V gives CDR1 SGHRS, CDR2 YFSETQ. The junction had 4 bases not matched to a gene; V was cut back by 8 bases and J by 4 bases. The CDR3 length is 13 residues. CDR3 amino acids: CASGDRDYNEQFF. Here the CDR3 DNA reads TGCGCCAGTGGGGACAGGGATTACAATGAGCAGTTCTTC.

This clonotype was counted a few times. This rearrangement joins TRBV20-1 to TRBJ1-1; D not resolved. Germline V gene sequence: CDR1 DFQATT, CDR2 SNEGSKA (reference sequence). V was cut by 5 bases and J by 2 bases, with 12 bases left in between. The CDR3 totals 13 residues. CDR3 protein: CSAPRTDNTEAFF. CDR3 DNA: TGCAGTGCTCCCCGGACCGACAACACTGAAGCTTTCTTT.